Listed below are T cell receptor beta chains from one sample, sequenced in a study of shared clonotypes between healthy human individuals. Only in-frame clones appear in the TCRdb table, and some are missing; sequencing was by immunoSEQ multiplex PCR. The table includes 2 million to 3 million clones, approximately 90% detected once. Sequencing was performed on naive CD4+ T cells sorted from blood. These receptors were obtained from a man aged 18-30 years in good health. CDR3s include the opening cysteine and the closing phenylalanine or tryptophan. D genes are given only for firm matches.

d_call | j_call | cdr3_length | v_call | cdr3_aa | cdr3_nt
TRBD2 | TRBJ2-7 | 15 | TRBV5-1 | CASSLVASGGSEQYF | TGCGCCAGCAGCTTGGTGGCTAGCGGGGGGAGCGAGCAGTACTTC
- | TRBJ1-2 | 19 | TRBV5-5 | CASSPGTKVQLGANYGYTF | TGTGCCAGCAGCCCGGGGACGAAGGTACAGTTGGGAGCTAACTATGGCTACACCTTC
TRBD2 | TRBJ2-1 | 21 | TRBV13 | CASSLGSTLETSGIDYNEQFF | TGTGCCAGCAGCTTAGGTTCAACACTAGAAACCAGCGGGATTGACTACAATGAGCAGTTCTTC
- | TRBJ2-2 | 15 | TRBV7-9 | CASSSYQGNTGELFF | TGTGCCAGCAGTTCCTACCAGGGGAACACCGGGGAGCTGTTTTTT
- | TRBJ1-6 | 14 | TRBV6-1 | CASKVGRDNSPLHF | TGTGCCAGCAAGGTCGGACGGGATAATTCACCCCTCCACTTT
- | TRBJ1-1 | 14 | TRBV5-1 | CASSFARGGTEAFF | TGCGCCAGCAGTTTTGCCAGGGGTGGCACTGAAGCTTTCTTT
- | TRBJ1-5 | 17 | TRBV7-2 | CASSLYGGAVGNQPQHF | TGTGCCAGCAGCTTATACGGGGGGGCGGTGGGCAATCAGCCCCAGCATTTT
- | TRBJ1-3 | 14 | TRBV30 | CAWRLVSSGNTIYF | TGTGCCTGGAGATTGGTGAGCTCTGGAAACACCATATATTTT
TRBD1 | TRBJ1-2 | 14 | TRBV6-5 | CASSRPQGAGGYTF | TGTGCCAGCAGCCGACCCCAGGGGGCTGGGGGCTACACCTTC
TRBD1 | TRBJ2-7 | 17 | TRBV12-5 | CASGDTNLRDRAYEQYF | TGTGCTAGTGGCGATACAAATCTCCGGGACAGGGCCTACGAGCAGTACTTC
- | TRBJ1-1 | 12 | TRBV5-8 | CASSLEWTQAFF | TGTGCCAGCAGCTTGGAGTGGACTCAAGCTTTCTTT
- | TRBJ1-5 | 14 | TRBV2 | CASSDMGGHQPQHF | TGTGCCAGCAGTGATATGGGAGGCCATCAGCCCCAGCATTTT
- | TRBJ2-5 | 11 | TRBV7-9 | CASSTRETQYF | TGTGCCAGCAGTACAAGAGAGACCCAGTACTTC